These 11 T cell receptor beta chains were sequenced from one sample in a study of cytomegalovirus exposure and HLA in healthy donors. PCR amplification relied on 60 Vbeta primers (plus 13 Jbeta primers). Sequencing used immunoSEQ multiplex PCR; TCRdb keeps in-frame clones, though not all of them. Among some 140,000 clones listed, 76% were seen once. The sample taken for sequencing was PBMCs. These receptors originate from a female donor in good health and CMV-seropositive.

This clone was seen a single time. The chain uses TRBV6-5 and TRBJ2-7, with 8 nucleotides matching TRBD1. Trimming took 6 bases from V and 7 from J; bases not matched to a gene: 14. Per germline, CDR1 MNHEY and CDR2 SVGAGI. This CDR3 region has 15 residues. CDR3 loop: CASRSTQGGDREQYF. The CDR3 DNA follows: TGTGCCAGCAGGTCGACACAGGGGGGAGATCGGGAGCAGTACTTC.

The chain carries TRBV4-2 and TRBJ1-5, with a tentative D call TRBD1 (6 bases). Germline V CDR1 and CDR2: LGHNA, YNFKEQ. The CDR3 is 15 residues long. With 4 bases removed from V and 1 base from J, the gap between germline ends came to 11 bases. CDR3 region: CASSLRTASNQPQHF. The CDR3 bases are TGTGCCAGCAGCCTTCGGACAGCGAGCAATCAGCCCCAGCATTTT.

This chain connects TRBV11-1 to TRBJ2-1; D is perhaps TRBD2 (6 bases). CDR3 length: 14 amino acids. V lost 4 bases to trimming and J lost 1 base, with 8 bases between them. Germline V gene lookup returns CDR1 SGHAT and CDR2 FQDESV (reference sequence). CDR3 coding DNA: TGTGCCAGCAGCTACGGGGGTTCCTACAATGAGCAGTTCTTC. Encoded protein: CASSYGGSYNEQFF.

This chain uses TRBV5-1 with TRBJ1-1; the D gene is possibly TRBD1 (6 bases). CDR1 is SGHRS, CDR2 YFSETQ, per germline. V was cut by 7 bases and J by 0 bases, with 22 bases left in between. This CDR3 is 17 amino acids long. CDR3 nucleotides: TGCGCCAGCGCCCTAGGGGGGGGCGGCGAAATGAACACTGAAGCTTTCTTT. This sequence encodes CASALGGGGEMNTEAFF.

The CDR3 nucleotides are TGTGCCAGTAGCCTGACAGGGGGCAAGAACGAGCAGTACTTC. Translation gives CASSLTGGKNEQYF. The V and J genes are TRBV19 and TRBJ2-7, with TRBD1 identical over 10 bases. V was clipped by 6 bases and J by 5 bases; unmatched bases: 7. Germline V gene data show CDR1 as LNHDA and CDR2 as SQIVND (reference sequence). The CDR3 totals 14 residues.

CDR3 coding DNA: TGTGCCTGGAGTGGGGGGGGCAAGGGCAATCAGCCCCAGCATTTT. Its protein is CAWSGGGKGNQPQHF. This sequence joins TRBV30 and TRBJ1-5, with a tentative D call TRBD1 (6 bases). V lost 1 base, J lost 2 bases, and 12 bases lay in between. Germline assignment: CDR1 GTSNPN and CDR2 SVGIG (reference sequence). The CDR3 totals 15 residues.

The chain employs TRBV5-1 and TRBJ2-1, with TRBD2 matching 9 bases. Trimming removed 1 base from V and 6 bases from J; junction bases left unmatched: 14. The germline V gene has CDR1 SGHRS and CDR2 YFSETQ. The CDR3 extends over 18 amino acids. CDR3 region: CASSLSAAPSSGANEQFF. The CDR3 DNA follows: TGCGCCAGCAGCTTGAGCGCCGCTCCGTCTAGCGGGGCCAATGAGCAGTTCTTC.

J is TRBJ2-7 and V is TRBV28, with TRBD1 identical over 7 bases. This CDR3 spans 15 amino acids. V lost 2 bases and J lost 7; bases outside the gene matches: 11. Germline V gene lookup returns CDR1 MDHEN and CDR2 SYDVKM. The CDR3, as DNA: TGTGCCAGCAGTTTAGTCGGGACAGCCTCTCGAGAGCAGTACTTC. It specifies CASSLVGTASREQYF.

The chain links TRBV15 to TRBJ1-5; D gene uncertain. The CDR3 has 14 residues. Deletions cut 3 bases from V and 4 bases from J, with 10 bases between. CDR1 is LNHNV and CDR2 is YYDKDF in the germline V gene (reference sequence). The CDR3 sequence is CATSSARGNQPQHF. The CDR3 nucleotides are TGTGCCACCAGCAGTGCCCGGGGAAATCAGCCCCAGCATTTT. Using reference TRBV15 and TRBJ1-5 for the parts outside the CDR3, the full variable domain is DAMVIQNPRYQVTQFGKPVTLSCSQTLNHNVMYWYQQKSSQAPKLLFHYYDKDFNNEADTPDNFQSRRPNTSFCFLDIRSPGLGDTAMYLCATSSARGNQPQHFGDGTRLSIL.

The chain couples TRBV6-1 to TRBJ2-7; 11 bases fit TRBD2. The CDR3 is 15 amino acids. Trimming cost V 8 bases and J 3 bases; bases outside gene matches: 9. The germline V gene encodes CDR1 MNHNS and CDR2 SASEGT. The CDR3: CASWELAGVSYEQYF. The CDR3, as DNA: TGTGCCAGCTGGGAACTAGCGGGAGTAAGCTACGAGCAGTACTTC.

The V and J genes are TRBV5-1 and TRBJ2-2; 7 nucleotides match TRBD2. This CDR3 comprises 15 residues. The germline CDR1 and CDR2 sequences are SGHRS and YFSETQ. Unmatched junction bases numbered 7, after V lost 4 bases and J lost 4 bases. The CDR3 protein is CASSPGGSGTGELFF. The CDR3 nucleotides read TGCGCCAGCAGCCCGGGAGGTAGCGGCACCGGGGAGCTGTTTTTT.